These 2 T cell receptor beta chains were sequenced from one sample in a study of cytomegalovirus exposure and HLA in healthy donors. The PCR employed 60 Vbeta primers together with 13 Jbeta primers. Profiled with immunoSEQ multiplex PCR; TCRdb holds only in-frame clones, not every one. This table has a few hundred thousand clones, almost 85% appearing once. Material: PBMCs. Source of these receptors: a woman in her thirties or forties in good health and CMV-seronegative.

This chain connects TRBV6-5 to TRBJ2-1; a weak D match, TRBD2 (6 bases). The CDR3 is 14 residues long. V was shortened by 5 bases and J by 10 bases, with 18 bases between the two germline ends. Germline CDR1 MNHEY, CDR2 SVGAGI. CDR3 in DNA: TGTGCCAGCAGTGAGGGACTCCCGGGATCAGAGCAGTTCTTC. Translation gives CASSEGLPGSEQFF.

The CDR3 loop is CASSSKTGVGYEQYF. The CDR3 DNA follows: TGTGCCAGCAGCTCTAAGACAGGGGTGGGCTACGAGCAGTACTTC. This chain connects TRBV7-2 to TRBJ2-7; 8 positions match TRBD1. V lost 4 bases and J lost 3; bases outside the gene matches: 8. The length of the CDR3 is 15 residues. Germline V gene sequence: CDR1 SGHTA, CDR2 FQGNSA.